The 4 T cell receptor beta chains listed next were all sequenced from one sample in a study of early T cells in non-severe SARS-CoV-2 infection. TCRdb passed the 5' RACE reads through MiXCR, listing each CDR3 protein once. This table has tens of thousands of distinct CDR3 sequences, about an eighth appearing once. Sequencing was performed on whole blood, taken at baseline. Receptor source: an adult who was a healthcare worker with PCR-confirmed SARS-CoV-2 infection or an uninfected control (not recorded which).

This clonotype has more than one count but fewer than ten. The rearrangement joins TRBV10-3 to TRBJ1-6, with TRBD1 matching 10 bases. J gave up 4 bases and V 6 bases, and 6 bases lay outside the gene matches. The germline CDR1 and CDR2 sequences are ENHRY and SYGVKD. This CDR3 comprises 16 residues. CDR3 sequence: CAIRGTGDKYNSPLHF. The CDR3 region has the DNA TGTGCCATCAGGGGGACAGGGGACAAATATAATTCACCCCTCCACTTT.

Many counts were recorded for this clonotype. The chain is built from TRBV11-2 and TRBJ2-3; TRBD1 is a possible D gene (6 bases). Trimming took off 5 bases at V and 0 bases at J, with 9 bases between the two ends. The CDR3 totals 14 residues. The germline V gene encodes CDR1 SGHAT and CDR2 FQNNGV. Written as DNA, the CDR3 is TGTGCCAGCAGCCCTGGACAGAGCACAGATACGCAGTATTTT. This gives the protein CASSPGQSTDTQYF.

This clonotype showed up just once. V gene TRBV10-2 combines with J gene TRBJ2-7, with D possibly matching TRBD1 (6 bases). Germline CDR1 WSHSY, CDR2 SAAADI. V lost 7 bases to trimming and J lost 2 bases, with 18 bases between them. The CDR3 consists of 15 residues. The CDR3 sequence: CASTREARGPYEQYF. Written as DNA, the CDR3 is TGCGCCAGCACGCGTGAGGCCAGGGGCCCCTACGAGCAGTACTTC.

In its sample, this clonotype was seen a few times. The rearrangement uses TRBV27 and TRBJ1-3; 10 bases line up with TRBD1. J was trimmed by 3 bases and V by 3 bases; bases with no gene match: 14. The CDR3 spans 19 residues. Germline loops: CDR1 MNHEY, CDR2 SMNVEV (reference sequence). CDR3 loop: CASSFLTPDRGLVGNTIYF. Here the CDR3 DNA reads TGTGCCAGCAGTTTTCTTACGCCCGACAGGGGGCTCGTTGGAAACACCATATATTTT.